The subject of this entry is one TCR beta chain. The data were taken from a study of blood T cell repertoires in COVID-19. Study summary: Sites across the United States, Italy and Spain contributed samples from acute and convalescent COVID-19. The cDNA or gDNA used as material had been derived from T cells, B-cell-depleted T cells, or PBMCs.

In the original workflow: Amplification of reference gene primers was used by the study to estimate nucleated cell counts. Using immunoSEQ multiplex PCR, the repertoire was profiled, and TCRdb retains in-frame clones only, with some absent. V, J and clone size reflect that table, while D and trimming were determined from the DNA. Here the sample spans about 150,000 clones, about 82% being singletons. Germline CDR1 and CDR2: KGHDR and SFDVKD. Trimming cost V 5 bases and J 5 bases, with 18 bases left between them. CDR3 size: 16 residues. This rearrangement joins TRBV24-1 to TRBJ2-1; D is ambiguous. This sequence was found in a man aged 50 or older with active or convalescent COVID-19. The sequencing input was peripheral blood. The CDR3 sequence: CATSGSARGSNNEQFF. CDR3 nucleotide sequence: TGTGCCACCAGTGGCTCGGCTAGAGGTAGCAACAATGAGCAGTTCTTC.